This is a list of T cell receptor beta chains from one sample in a study of identifying expanded T cells in peripheral blood. TCRdb's table, derived via immunoSEQ multiplex PCR, lists solely in-frame clones and lacks some. The table includes around 120,000 clones, approximately 86% detected once. Sequences were obtained from blood. These receptor sequences come from a person aged 18 to 75 in good health. CDR3s include the opening cysteine and the closing phenylalanine or tryptophan. A D gene is named only where the DNA matches it firmly. The listing skips clone size in some rows; elsewhere it reads once, few, many or a size class.

>once|TRBV14|-|TRBJ1-1
TGTGCCAGCAGCCAATATGGGTCCGGAGATGGGGCTTTCTTT
CASSQYGSGDGAFF
>once|TRBV7-2|-|TRBJ1-1
TGTGCCAGCAGCTTTCGGGGGTTGAACACTGAAGCTTTCTTT
CASSFRGLNTEAFF
>-|TRBV5-1|TRBD2|TRBJ2-2
TGCGCCAGCAGCCCCGAGCGGGAGTATCACGGGGAGCTGTTTTTT
CASSPEREYHGELFF
>-|TRBV7-2|-|TRBJ1-3
TGTGCCAGCAGCTTAGGGCTCGCTGAGGGAAACACCATATATTTT
CASSLGLAEGNTIYF
>-|TRBV5-1|-|TRBJ2-7
TGCGCCAGCAGCTTGGAGGGCGAGCAGTACTTC
CASSLEGEQYF
>-|TRBV19|-|TRBJ1-4
TGTGCCAGTAGAGAGGGGCGACTAGCCACTAATGAAAAACTGTTTTTT
CASREGRLATNEKLFF
>-|TRBV7-2|TRBD2|TRBJ2-7
TGTGCCAGCAGCCGCACCAGTACTAGCGGTTTGTACGAGCAGTACTTC
CASSRTSTSGLYEQYF
>-|TRBV6-1|TRBD1|TRBJ1-2
TGTGCCAGCAGTCTGTCAGGACAGGCGACTCTCGGCTACACCTTC
CASSLSGQATLGYTF
>once|TRBV4-2|TRBD2|TRBJ2-1
TGTGCCAGCAGCCAAGAGAGTACTAGCGGAGCCTACAATGAGCAGTTCTTC
CASSQESTSGAYNEQFF
>-|TRBV7-2|TRBD2|TRBJ2-3
TGTGCCAGCAGCCCATACCTAGCGGGAGCAGATACGCAGTATTTT
CASSPYLAGADTQYF
>-|TRBV28|-|TRBJ1-4
TGTGCCAGCAGTAGAATAGAACAGGCAACTAATGAAAAACTGTTTTTT
CASSRIEQATNEKLFF
>-|TRBV7-3|TRBD1|TRBJ1-4
TGTGCCAGCAGCCTGGGACAGGGGGGGAATGAAAAACTGTTTTTT
CASSLGQGGNEKLFF
>once|TRBV6-5|TRBD2|TRBJ2-5
TGTGCCAGCAGGGCTAGCGGGGAAGAGACCCAGTACTTC
CASRASGEETQYF
>-|TRBV18|TRBD2|TRBJ2-7
TGTGCCAGCCGGGGGGGGGCCTCCCCGGGAGCCGGCGAGCAGTACTTC
CASRGGASPGAGEQYF
>-|TRBV6-5|-|TRBJ1-2
TGTGCCAGCAGGGAGACAGGTTTAGGGGGCTACACCTTC
CASRETGLGGYTF
>-|TRBV6-6|TRBD2|TRBJ2-1
TGTGCCAGCAGGCGGGGGGCCGACAATGAGCAGTTCTTC
CASRRGADNEQFF
>-|TRBV7-2|TRBD1|TRBJ1-1
TGTGCCAGCAGCTACCGGGACAGGAACACTGAAGCTTTCTTT
CASSYRDRNTEAFF
>-|TRBV6-1|TRBD1|TRBJ1-2
TGTGCCAGCAGTGAAGATCTGACAGGGAGAAGATATGGCTACACCTTC
CASSEDLTGRRYGYTF
>many|TRBV11-3|TRBD2|TRBJ2-1
TGTGCCAGCAGCCCACACATTGAGCGGGGCAACAATGAGCAGTTCTTC
CASSPHIERGNNEQFF
>-|TRBV15|-|TRBJ1-3
TGTGCCACCAGCAGAGGGGTCATTGACACCATATATTTT
CATSRGVIDTIYF
>-|TRBV6-1|TRBD1|TRBJ2-7
TGTGCCAGCAGTGAGACAGGGGTATACGAGCAGTACTTC
CASSETGVYEQYF
>few|TRBV11-2|-|TRBJ2-7
TGTGCCAGCAGCTGGGGTTTATCCTACGAGCAGTACTTC
CASSWGLSYEQYF
>-|TRBV5-4|TRBD1|TRBJ1-1
TGTGCCAGCAGAACCGACACAGGGGGGATCTTGAACACTGAAGCTTTCTTT
CASRTDTGGILNTEAFF
>-|TRBV10-3|-|TRBJ2-3
TGTGCCATCAGTGGGTTGGGGAGATCTAGCACAGATACGCAGTATTTT
CAISGLGRSSTDTQYF
>-|TRBV4-2|-|TRBJ1-2
TGTGCCAGCAGCCAAGAGTTCAGGTATGGCTACACCTTC
CASSQEFRYGYTF
>-|TRBV2|-|TRBJ1-4
TGTGCCAGCAGAGAACAGGGCGTGAGGGAAAAACTGTTTTTT
CASREQGVREKLFF
>once|TRBV9|-|TRBJ1-2
TGTGCCAGCAGCGTAGATGGGGGCGTAGATGGCTACACCTTC
CASSVDGGVDGYTF
>-|TRBV6-1|TRBD1|TRBJ1-2
TGTGCCAGCAGCGGGGACAGGGTGAGGGACTATGGCTACACCTTC
CASSGDRVRDYGYTF
>-|TRBV2|TRBD1|TRBJ1-2
TGTGCCAGCAGTCTCAGGGGGCGTGATTATGGCTACACCTTC
CASSLRGRDYGYTF
>few|TRBV18|-|TRBJ2-7
TGTGCCAGCTCAATCTTGCCCGGTCTTCGAACCTACGAGCAGTACTTC
CASSILPGLRTYEQYF
>-|TRBV19|-|TRBJ2-5
TGTGCCAGTAGTATGGGCCAGGGGTGGGAGACCCAGTACTTC
CASSMGQGWETQYF
>once|TRBV5-1|-|TRBJ1-3
TGCGCCAGCAGCTTGGGGCCAGGGTTGACGGGAAACACCATATATTTT
CASSLGPGLTGNTIYF
>-|TRBV25-1|-|TRBJ1-6
TGTGCCAGCAGTGGTAACAGGGCACTGAATTCACCCCTCCACTTT
CASSGNRALNSPLHF
>-|TRBV14|TRBD2|TRBJ2-1
TGTGCCAGCAGCCAAGCACTAGCGGGAGCTAGTGAGCAGTTCTTC
CASSQALAGASEQFF
>many|TRBV2|-|TRBJ2-1
TGTGCCAGCAGGAGGGAAGGAGGGAGTGAGCAGTTCTTC
CASRREGGSEQFF
>-|TRBV30|TRBD1|TRBJ1-5
TGTGCCTGGAGTGTCGGGACAGGGAATCAGCCCCAGCATTTT
CAWSVGTGNQPQHF
>-|TRBV28|-|TRBJ1-5
TGTGCCAGCAGTTTCTCAGGGCTCAATCAGCCCCAGCATTTT
CASSFSGLNQPQHF
>-|TRBV29-1|-|TRBJ2-5
TGCAGCGTTGGATTCCAAGCCGGGGGCCTTGCAGCCCAGTACTTC
CSVGFQAGGLAAQYF
>-|TRBV27|-|TRBJ1-2
TGTGATCGGGGGGGGAATGGCTACACCTTC
CDRGGNGYTF
>once|TRBV5-4|TRBD2|TRBJ2-2
TGTGCCAGCAGCCGTCATCTAGCGGGAGGTAACATCGGGGAGCTGTTTTTT
CASSRHLAGGNIGELFF
>-|TRBV10-3|TRBD1|TRBJ1-5
TGTGCCATCAGTACAGGGGAAGGGCAGCCCCAGCATTTT
CAISTGEGQPQHF
>-|TRBV9|TRBD1|TRBJ1-2
TGTGCCAGCAGCGTAGCCCTGGGACAGGGGTCTAGCTACACCTTC
CASSVALGQGSSYTF
>once|TRBV29-1|-|TRBJ1-4
TGCAGCGTTGTAAGGGGAGGTGAAAAACTGTTTTTT
CSVVRGGEKLFF
>few|TRBV18|-|TRBJ1-6
TGTGCCAGCTCACCAAACAATAATTCACCCCTCCACTTT
CASSPNNNSPLHF
>-|TRBV7-9|-|TRBJ2-2
TGTGCCAGCAGCTTAGGGGCATTCACCGGGGAGCTGTTTTTT
CASSLGAFTGELFF
>-|TRBV7-9|-|TRBJ1-5
TGTGCCAGCAGCTCACAGGACTCGCCCCAGCATTTT
CASSSQDSPQHF
>-|TRBV5-1|TRBD1|TRBJ2-7
TGCGCCAGCAGCCCGGGACAGAGTCCGATCGAGCAGTACTTC
CASSPGQSPIEQYF
>once|TRBV18|-|TRBJ2-7
TGTGCCAGCTGCCCGGGATCTGGGGAATCGATCTACGAGCAGTACTTC
CASCPGSGESIYEQYF
>-|TRBV4-1|-|TRBJ2-1
TGCGCCAGCAGCCAAGATCAGGACGGACTTTACTACAATGAGCAGTTCTTC
CASSQDQDGLYYNEQFF
>-|TRBV18|TRBD2|TRBJ2-1
TGTGCCAGCGCGAGCGGGGACGGCAATGAGCAGTTCTTC
CASASGDGNEQFF
>-|TRBV5-1|-|TRBJ1-1
TGCGCCAGCACTCTGTTCGGCAGGGCGACTGAAGCTTTCTTT
CASTLFGRATEAFF
>-|TRBV18|TRBD2|TRBJ2-5
TGTGCCAGCTCACCTGGGACTAGCGGGGGGGCCCCACAAGAGACCCAGTACTTC
CASSPGTSGGAPQETQYF
>-|TRBV7-3|-|TRBJ1-2
TGTGCCAGCAGCTTACTCCCGGGGACCCTATCTGGCTACACCTTC
CASSLLPGTLSGYTF
>-|TRBV19|-|TRBJ1-5
TGTGCCAGTAGTACACAGGCCTGGCAGCCCCAGCATTTT
CASSTQAWQPQHF
>-|TRBV7-9|-|TRBJ2-2
TGTGCCAGCAACAGGAACACCGGGGAGCTGTTTTTT
CASNRNTGELFF
>-|TRBV7-9|TRBD1|TRBJ2-7
TGTGCCAGCAGCCCCCCCGACAGGGGAAGGGGCGAGCAGTACTTC
CASSPPDRGRGEQYF
>-|TRBV19|TRBD1|TRBJ1-5
TGTGCCAGTAGTATTTTAGGGGGACAGGGTCAGCCCCAGCATTTT
CASSILGGQGQPQHF
>-|TRBV7-6|TRBD1|TRBJ1-5
TGTGCCAGCCAGGACAGGCTGGATCAGCCCCAGCATTTT
CASQDRLDQPQHF
>-|TRBV16|TRBD1|TRBJ1-1
TGTGCCAGCAGCCCAGGGACAGCCCCGGGCACTGAAGCTTTCTTT
CASSPGTAPGTEAFF